These 12 T cell receptor beta chains came from one sample sequenced in a study of blood T cells in healthy people across ages. Combining a sample-barcoded 5' primer with a J-beta primer mix, a second PCR ran for roughly 7 to 12 cycles. MiXCR, run by TCRdb on the 5' RACE reads, gives a single entry per CDR3 protein. Of around 1.1 million distinct CDR3 sequences detected, under 40% appear once; the ten largest clones hold around 13%. Material: blood. Receptor source: a man aged 18 to 29 in good health.

This clonotype was counted at least ten times. This chain joins TRBV10-3 and TRBJ2-3; D ambiguous. Looked up from germline, CDR1 is ENHRY and CDR2 is SYGVKD. Trimming removed 2 bases from V and 6 bases from J, with 12 bases in between. This CDR3 spans 14 amino acids. The CDR3 here is CAISEKGPRDTQYF. The CDR3 DNA sequence: TGTGCCATCAGTGAGAAAGGGCCTCGGGATACGCAGTATTTT.

V and J are TRBV4-2 and TRBJ1-2, with TRBD1 identical over 8 bases. This CDR3 region has 15 residues. With V trimmed by 1 base and J by 5 bases, 6 bases remained unmatched. CDR1 LGHNA and CDR2 YNFKEQ come from the germline V gene. In DNA, the CDR3 is TGTGCCAGCAGCCAAGGGGTAGGACAGGGATATGGCTACACCTTC. Translating it yields CASSQGVGQGYGYTF.

The rearrangement joins TRBV2 to TRBJ2-1; tentatively, D is TRBD2 (5 bases). The germline V and J ends were trimmed by 7 bases and 6 bases, with 16 bases remaining between them. The CDR3 has 14 residues. Per germline, CDR1 SNHLY and CDR2 FYNNEI. CDR3 nucleotide sequence: TGTGCCAGCACACGGACGGGATGGCGCAATGAGCAGTTCTTC. This sequence encodes CASTRTGWRNEQFF.

This clonotype has just a few counts. The V call is TRBV28, the J call TRBJ2-1; no clear D. The V end lost 4 bases, the J end lost 0 bases, and 10 bases lay between the germline ends. Germline V gene sequence: CDR1 MDHEN, CDR2 SYDVKM. CDR3 length: 15 residues. CDR3 amino acids: CASSSGSSSYNEQFF. The CDR3 nucleotides are TGTGCCAGCAGTTCTGGGTCCAGCTCCTACAATGAGCAGTTCTTC.

The rearrangement links TRBV7-9 to TRBJ1-4; 10 bases map to TRBD1. The trim removed 5 bases at V and 6 bases at J, leaving 12 bases unmatched. Germline CDR1 is SEHNR and CDR2 is FQNEAQ (reference sequence). The CDR3 covers 17 residues. CDR3: CASSLRGTGTGDEKLFF. The CDR3 DNA reads TGTGCCAGCAGCCTAAGGGGAACCGGGACAGGGGATGAAAAACTGTTTTTT. Looking up the rest from reference TRBV7-9 and TRBJ1-4 gives the full variable domain: DTGVSQNPRHKITKRGQNVTFRCDPISEHNRLYWYRQTLGQGPEFLTYFQNEAQLEKSRLLSDRFSAERPKGSFSTLEIQRTEQGDSAMYLCASSLRGTGTGDEKLFFGSGTQLSVL.

The chain joins TRBV13 to TRBJ2-5, with D possibly matching TRBD2 (7 bases). Trimming pared 5 bases from V and 11 bases from J, leaving 21 bases between. The CDR3 is 14 residues long. Germline V gene lookup returns CDR1 PRHDT and CDR2 FYEKMQ (reference sequence). The CDR3 sequence is CASSVKGGPNEQYF. The CDR3 region has the DNA TGTGCCAGCAGCGTTAAGGGGGGGCCCAATGAGCAGTACTTC.

V usage is TRBV5-6 and J usage is TRBJ1-2; D is perhaps TRBD1 (5 bases). V was shortened by 0 bases and J by 3 bases, with 18 bases between the two germline ends. From germline, CDR1 is SGHDT and CDR2 YYEEEE. This CDR3 contains 17 residues. CDR3 region: CASSLAFRELYDYGYTF. CDR3 coding DNA: TGTGCCAGCAGCTTGGCCTTCAGGGAGCTCTATGACTATGGCTACACCTTC.

This rearrangement joins TRBV20-1 to TRBJ2-3, with 7 bases matching TRBD1. V lost 6 bases to trimming and J lost 6 bases; unmatched junction nucleotides: 6. CDR3 length: 12 residues. Germline assignment: CDR1 DFQATT and CDR2 SNEGSKA (reference sequence). CDR3 region: CSAKDRDDTQYF. The CDR3 DNA sequence: TGCAGTGCCAAAGACAGGGACGATACGCAGTATTTT.

Points on this clonotype: This may come from a read error, since a much larger clone is one base off. The chain combines TRBV20-1 with TRBJ2-1; the match to TRBD2 covers 9 bases. Germline values: CDR1 DFQATT, CDR2 SNEGSKA (reference sequence). The CDR3 has 12 amino acids. Trimming removed 5 bases from V and 10 bases from J; junction bases left unmatched: 6. CDR3 region: CSALGLAAEQFF. CDR3 DNA: TGCAGTGCTTTGGGACTAGCCGCCGAGCAGTTCTTC.

The chain carries TRBV13 and TRBJ2-7; 7 bases align to TRBD1. The CDR3 is 12 amino acids. Germline lookup yields CDR1 PRHDT and CDR2 FYEKMQ (reference sequence). Trimming took 3 bases from V and 7 from J; bases not matched to a gene: 3. This CDR3 reads CASSLETGEQYF. The CDR3 DNA sequence: TGTGCCAGCAGCTTGGAGACAGGGGAGCAGTACTTC.

The chain recombines TRBV20-1 with TRBJ2-3, with no clear D. CDR1 is DFQATT, CDR2 SNEGSKA, per germline (reference sequence). This CDR3 has 12 residues. Trimming took off 0 bases at V and 2 bases at J, with 3 bases between the two ends. The CDR3 here is CSAREVTDTQYF. The CDR3 nucleotides read TGCAGTGCTAGAGAAGTCACAGATACGCAGTATTTT.

The sample holds a few counts of this clonotype. V is TRBV4-3 and J is TRBJ2-4; D gene unclear. V dropped 0 bases and J dropped 4 bases, with 16 bases sitting between them. There are 17 residues in the CDR3. Germline CDR1 LGHNA, CDR2 YSLEER. The CDR3 reads CASSQESRPRLKNIQYF. Written as DNA, the CDR3 is TGCGCCAGCAGCCAAGAGTCCCGACCGCGCCTAAAAAACATTCAGTACTTC.